The 11 T cell receptor beta chains below were found in one sample sequenced in a study of blood T cell repertoires in COVID-19. Using immunoSEQ multiplex PCR, the repertoire was profiled, and TCRdb retains in-frame clones only, with some absent. The data contain some 200,000 clones, roughly 80% of them singletons. The specimen was peripheral blood. Receptors originate from a woman aged 30 to 39 who had recovered from COVID-19.

The rearrangement links TRBV9 to TRBJ1-1, with D uncertain. The ends were cut back, 6 bases at V and 6 bases at J, with 18 bases in the middle. The CDR3 runs 14 residues. Germline CDR1 and CDR2: SGDLS and YYNGEE. In DNA form, the CDR3 reads TGTGCCAGCATGGTTGTACTTTTTTCCGCTGAAGCTTTCTTT. Translating it yields CASMVVLFSAEAFF.

The chain combines TRBV30 with TRBJ2-2; TRBD2 agrees at 9 bases. J was trimmed by 7 bases and V by 5 bases; bases with no gene match: 11. Germline V gene data show CDR1 as GTSNPN and CDR2 as SVGIG (reference sequence). This CDR3 has 15 residues. CDR3 loop: CAWRSGRAVGGELFF. CDR3 nucleotide sequence: TGTGCCTGGCGTAGCGGGAGAGCAGTAGGCGGGGAGCTGTTTTTT.

The chain couples TRBV19 to TRBJ2-1, with a weak D call TRBD2 (5 bases). The V gene lost 5 bases and the J gene lost 6 bases, with 8 bases spanning the gap. CDR3 size: 12 residues. The germline CDR1 and CDR2 sequences are LNHDA and SQIVND (reference sequence). CDR3 DNA: TGTGCCAGTAGTCGAGGACTCAATGAGCAGTTCTTC. Amino acids: CASSRGLNEQFF. Drawing the rest from reference TRBV19 and TRBJ2-1, the complete variable domain is DGGITQSPKYLFRKEGQNVTLSCEQNLNHDAMYWYRQDPGQGLRLIYYSQIVNDFQKGDIAEGYSVSREKKESFPLTVTSAQKNPTAFYLCASSRGLNEQFFGPGTRLTVL.

The V and J genes are TRBV6-6 and TRBJ2-1; a weak D match, TRBD1 (7 bases). The germline V gene encodes CDR1 MNHNY and CDR2 SVGAGI (reference sequence). This CDR3 has 15 residues. The V and J ends lost 7 bases and 1 base respectively, with 14 bases between them. The CDR3: CASTLQGGSYNEQFF. The DNA for the CDR3 is TGTGCCAGCACCCTTCAGGGGGGTTCCTACAATGAGCAGTTCTTC.

The J gene is TRBJ2-7, the V gene TRBV9; TRBD2 agrees at 11 bases. The V segment lost 1 base and the J segment 7 bases; nucleotides outside the gene matches: 10. This CDR3 is built from 16 residues. The germline gives CDR1 SGDLS, CDR2 YYNGEE. CDR3 amino acids: CASSVRWAGTSGEQYF. Written as DNA, the CDR3 is TGTGCCAGCAGCGTAAGGTGGGCGGGGACTAGCGGAGAGCAGTACTTC.

On this clone itself: The conserved phenylalanine or tryptophan is not found at the CDR3 terminus, so this likely reflects a read error. The DNA is omitted, as the CDR3 cannot be located on it reliably, and the CDR3 follows TCRdb's listing. The rearrangement uses TRBV5-4 and TRBJ1-1; the table gives TRBD1 as D, unverified against the DNA. Per germline, CDR1 SGHNT and CDR2 YYREEE (reference sequence). A total of 13 residues make up the CDR3, ends included. The CDR3 region is CASSSGTGGAGRL.

This clone has only a few counts. Within the sample, other DNA sequences also encode this same CDR3. This chain uses TRBV27 with TRBJ2-5; 7 bases map to TRBD1. Losses at the gene ends were 4 bases for V and 3 bases for J; bases not matched to a gene: 2. The CDR3 length is 13 residues. Germline V gene sequence: CDR1 MNHEY, CDR2 SMNVEV (reference sequence). DNA of the CDR3: TGTGCCAGCAGTTGGGACAGTAAAGAGACCCAGTACTTC. Its protein product is CASSWDSKETQYF.

There are a few counts of this clone. V and J are TRBV27 and TRBJ1-6, with TRBD1 matching over 7 bases. Germline V gene data show CDR1 as MNHEY and CDR2 as SMNVEV (reference sequence). CDR3 length equals 15 residues. Unmatched junction bases numbered 5, after V lost 4 bases and J lost 5 bases. CDR3: CASSSGTVDNSPLHF. The CDR3 nucleotides are TGTGCCAGCAGTTCTGGGACAGTCGATAATTCACCCCTCCACTTT.

The J gene is TRBJ2-2, the V gene TRBV7-2, with 7 bases lining up with TRBD2. Trimming took 1 base from V and 1 from J; bases not matched to a gene: 3. The CDR3 is made up of 16 amino acids. Per the germline V gene, CDR1 is SGHTA and CDR2 is FQGNSA. The CDR3: CASSLGGRGNTGELFF. CDR3 DNA: TGTGCCAGCAGCTTAGGAGGGAGGGGGAACACCGGGGAGCTGTTTTTT.

This chain links TRBV28 with TRBJ2-7; no clear D. The germline V gene encodes CDR1 MDHEN and CDR2 SYDVKM. This CDR3 is 12 amino acids long. V lost 3 bases, J lost 3 bases, and 6 bases lay in between. Here the CDR3 reads CASSFASYEQYF. The CDR3 nucleotides are TGTGCCAGCAGTTTCGCCAGCTACGAGCAGTACTTC.

This chain's CDR3 is CAWTSGVAGPYEQYF. The CDR3 DNA reads as TGTGCCTGGACCAGTGGGGTAGCGGGACCCTACGAGCAGTACTTC. The chain recombines TRBV30 with TRBJ2-7, with 8 bases lining up with TRBD2. This CDR3 has 15 residues. The trim removed 4 bases at V and 2 bases at J, leaving 10 bases unmatched. Germline CDR1 and CDR2: GTSNPN and SVGIG (reference sequence).